The subject of this entry is one T cell receptor beta chain. No antigen is known for it. Base qualities are missing; no much larger clone stands one base away. This entry belongs to a study of neurological immune-mediated disorders (dated by TCRdb to between 2017 and 2020). Study-level background: Using UMI-based sequencing, the study compared peripheral blood TCR-beta repertoires from patients with HTLV-I-associated myelopathy (HAM/TSP), patients with multiple sclerosis, and healthy controls. Alongside PBMC samples, the set of some 98 TCR-beta libraries contained longitudinal samples, technical triplicates, and paired CD4+ and CD8+ T-cell subsets that had been sorted. Longitudinal HAM/TSP donors and healthy donors each had 3 time-points at intervals of about 3-40 months. The cohort was made up of about 65 subjects, consisting of about 15 HAM/TSP patients, some 34 multiple sclerosis patients and some 20 healthy controls.

cDNA was synthesized by template-switch 5'RACE using a primer carrying a 10-nucleotide random unique molecular identifier by which each TCR transcript was tagged. Every sequencing run yielded over 200 million TCR-beta sequences covering 15-18 subjects. The RNeasy kit was used to extract total RNA. The KAPA Real-time Library Amplification kit was used to amplify TCR-beta VDJ regions with primers targeting the TCR constant region and the 5'RACE anchor. A first PCR added sample indexes and Illumina adaptors, after which a second PCR increased the library yield. After purification with Ampure beads, the TCR product of roughly 650 bp was size-selected on a 2% E-gel SizeSelection system. Before pooling, libraries had their quality checked on a Bioanalyzer, their concentration measured with Qubit, and their quantity determined with the Kapa Library Quantification kit. Libraries were sequenced paired-end 2 x 150 bp on an Illumina HiSeq 2500. To increase sequence diversity, roughly 24-32% phiX was spiked into each library pool. In the original analysis: Quality-filtered reads were processed with the UMI-based MiGEC pipeline, which removed over 75% of raw TCR sequences during error correction. VDJ genes were aligned to IMGT germline references, and clonotypes were defined by unique CDR3 amino acid sequence plus V-J genes. VDJtools evaluated clonal expansion, Shannon diversity and CDR3 relatedness (CalcPairwiseDistances, ClusterSamples); CLCbio workbench built phylogenetic trees. Expanded clones were defined as having at least 8 unique UMIs, based on coefficient-of-variation modelling across technical triplicates. TCRdb passed the public sequencing reads through fastp at Q25 and MiXCR, retaining productive beta sequences. Rows are unified per CDR3 protein, each entry keeping the most common DNA and genes. The V and J calls reflect TCRdb's pipeline rather than the authors' work. This sample holds 64,000 or so distinct CDR3 sequences; approximately 10% were observed only once. The ten largest clones represent 9.5% to 10% of the sample.

The germline V gene gives CDR1 as SGHTA and CDR2 as FQGNSA. The junction carries 15 bases between V and J, which are trimmed by 3 bases and 4 bases respectively. From cysteine to phenylalanine, the CDR3 is 15 amino acids long. The DNA shown is the 45-base CDR3, in frame from base 1. Here is what the overall study found, with its caveats: Across subjects, expanded clones never shared an identical CDR3 amino acid sequence, which suggests that the TCR-beta repertoires in every group were private. TCR clonal expansion was highest in HAM/TSP patients and lowest in MS patients, with MS patients falling below even healthy controls.

The time point label corresponds to: longitudinal time-point 1 (baseline). Blood bank volunteers in Maryland, USA served as the healthy controls. Unsorted PBMC libraries were generated from 2 million PBMCs stored in RNAlater at -80 °C until RNA extraction. Peripheral blood was subjected to Ficoll-Hypaque density gradient centrifugation to isolate PBMCs, which were then cryopreserved in liquid nitrogen. Recombination connected TRBV7-2 to TRBJ2-5; TRBD1 is possibly the D segment (5 matching bases). The clonotype originates from a man aged 25 to 45 in good health. Input material: PBMCs. The base sequence is TGTGCCAGCAGCTTTTACGATCTGGGGCGAGAGACCCAGTACTTC. This translates into CASSFYDLGRETQYF.